These 9 T cell receptor beta chains share one sample of origin, sequenced in a study of control samples from healthy donors and cancer patients. Using immunoSEQ multiplex PCR, the repertoire was profiled, and TCRdb retains in-frame clones only, with some absent. The data show approximately 58,000 clones, 87% seen once. Sequenced material: PBMCs. These receptors all stem from a man in his fifties or sixties with head and neck cancer.

This clone was found a few times. This chain links TRBV4-2 with TRBJ2-4; D remains ambiguous. Germline V lookup: CDR1 LGHNA, CDR2 YNFKEQ. CDR3 length: 15 residues. Deletions cut 0 bases from V and 5 bases from J, with 11 bases between. The CDR3 DNA is TGTGCCAGCAGCCAAGAAGGGCAGATAGAAAACATTCAGTACTTC. This translates into CASSQEGQIENIQYF.

This chain links TRBV19 with TRBJ2-5, with D tentatively TRBD2 (6 bases). The V and J ends lost 4 bases and 4 bases respectively, with 13 bases between them. There are 14 residues in the CDR3. Germline CDR1 reads LNHDA; CDR2 reads SQIVND (reference sequence). The CDR3 coding sequence is TGTGCCAGTAGTACGCCGGGACTCCTAGAGACCCAGTACTTC. It codes for CASSTPGLLETQYF. The whole variable domain, remainder taken from reference TRBV19 and TRBJ2-5, is DGGITQSPKYLFRKEGQNVTLSCEQNLNHDAMYWYRQDPGQGLRLIYYSQIVNDFQKGDIAEGYSVSREKKESFPLTVTSAQKNPTAFYLCASSTPGLLETQYFGPGTRLLVL.

V and J are TRBV6-1 and TRBJ2-3; 10 nucleotides match TRBD2. With 2 bases clipped from V and 2 bases from J, the junction kept 7 bases outside the gene matches. Germline lookup yields CDR1 MNHNS and CDR2 SASEGT. The CDR3 is made up of 17 amino acids. The chain's CDR3 is CASSELAGVFYTDTQYF. The DNA of the CDR3 is TGTGCCAGCAGTGAACTAGCGGGGGTTTTCTACACAGATACGCAGTATTTT.

This chain links TRBV7-3 with TRBJ1-2; no firm D call. There are 11 residues in the CDR3. Germline V gene lookup returns CDR1 SGHTA and CDR2 FQGTGA. Trimming left V 8 bases short and J 8 bases short, with 12 bases between. The CDR3 protein is CASRGSRGYTF. In nucleotides, the CDR3 is TGTGCCAGCCGAGGGTCGAGGGGCTACACCTTC.

This clone was counted a single time. J is TRBJ1-2 and V is TRBV7-2, with D tentatively TRBD1 (6 bases). CDR3 size: 13 residues. Germline assignment: CDR1 SGHTA and CDR2 FQGNSA. Trimming left V 5 bases short and J 3 bases short, with 10 bases between. The CDR3 DNA follows: TGTGCCAGCAGCCGCAGGGGCGACTATGGCTACACCTTC. It is translated as CASSRRGDYGYTF.

The gene calls are TRBV6-5 and TRBJ1-5, with D possibly being TRBD1 (5 bases). Trimming removed 8 bases from V and 7 bases from J, with 21 bases in between. Germline V gene data show CDR1 as MNHEY and CDR2 as SVGAGI. The CDR3 has 15 residues. In DNA, the CDR3 is TGTGCCAGCTATGGGGGTCGGGTCAGGGCACAGCCCCAGCATTTT. Protein: CASYGGRVRAQPQHF.

This chain uses TRBV7-2 with TRBJ2-2; D not certain. This CDR3 is built from 12 residues. From germline, CDR1 is SGHTA and CDR2 FQGNSA. V shed 4 bases and J shed 7 bases, with 7 bases lying between them. In DNA, the CDR3 is TGTGCCAGCAGCTCCGACGTCGGGGAGCTGTTTTTT. It translates to CASSSDVGELFF.

The rearrangement links TRBV4-3 to TRBJ2-6, with D unresolved. The CDR3 covers 16 residues. Germline V gives CDR1 LGHNA, CDR2 YSLEER. Trimming took off 1 base at V and 2 bases at J, with 9 bases between the two ends. The CDR3 here is CASSQVGMTGANVLTF. Here the CDR3 DNA reads TGCGCCAGCAGCCAAGTCGGAATGACTGGGGCCAACGTCCTGACTTTC.

The CDR3 DNA follows: TGTGCCATCAGGGACGGGGACAAGAACTATGGCTACACCTTC. It is translated as CAIRDGDKNYGYTF. The J gene is TRBJ1-2, the V gene TRBV10-3; a weak D match, TRBD1 (6 bases). Germline V gene sequence: CDR1 ENHRY, CDR2 SYGVKD. CDR3 length: 14 residues. V dropped 6 bases and J dropped 2 bases, with 13 bases sitting between them.